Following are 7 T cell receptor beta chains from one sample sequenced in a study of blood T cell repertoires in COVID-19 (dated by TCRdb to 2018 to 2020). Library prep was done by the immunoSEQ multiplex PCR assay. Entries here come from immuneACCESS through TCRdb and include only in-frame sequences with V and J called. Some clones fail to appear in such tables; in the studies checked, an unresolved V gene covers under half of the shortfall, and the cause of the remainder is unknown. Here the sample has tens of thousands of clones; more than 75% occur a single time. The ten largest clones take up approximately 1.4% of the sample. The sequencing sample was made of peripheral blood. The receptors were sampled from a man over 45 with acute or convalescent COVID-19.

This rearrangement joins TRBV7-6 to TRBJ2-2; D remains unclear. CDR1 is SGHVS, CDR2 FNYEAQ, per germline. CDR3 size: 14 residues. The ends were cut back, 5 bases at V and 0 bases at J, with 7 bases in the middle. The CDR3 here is CASSTTTNTGELFF. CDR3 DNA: TGTGCCAGCAGCACGACAACGAACACCGGGGAGCTGTTTTTT.

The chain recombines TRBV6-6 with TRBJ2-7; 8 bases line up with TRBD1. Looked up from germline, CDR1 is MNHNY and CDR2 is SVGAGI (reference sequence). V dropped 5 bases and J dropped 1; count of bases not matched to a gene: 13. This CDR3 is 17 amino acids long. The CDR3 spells CASSPNPGTGSSYEQYV. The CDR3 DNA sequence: TGTGCCAGCAGTCCCAACCCCGGGACAGGTTCATCCTACGAGCAGTACGTC.

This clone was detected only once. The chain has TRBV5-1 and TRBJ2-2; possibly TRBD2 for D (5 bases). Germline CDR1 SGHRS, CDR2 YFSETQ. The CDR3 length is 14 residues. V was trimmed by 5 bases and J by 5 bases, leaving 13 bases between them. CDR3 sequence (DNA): TGCGCCAGCAGTTTTGGACTGTTGACCGGGGAGCTGTTTTTT. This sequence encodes CASSFGLLTGELFF.

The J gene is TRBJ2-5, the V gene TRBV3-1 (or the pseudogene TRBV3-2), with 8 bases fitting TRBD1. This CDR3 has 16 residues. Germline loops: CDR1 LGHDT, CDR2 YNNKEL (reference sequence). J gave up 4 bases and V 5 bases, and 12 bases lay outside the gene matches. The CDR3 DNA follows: TGTGCCAGCAGCGTACCGCGGACAGGGTCCCGAGAGACCCAGTACTTC. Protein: CASSVPRTGSRETQYF.

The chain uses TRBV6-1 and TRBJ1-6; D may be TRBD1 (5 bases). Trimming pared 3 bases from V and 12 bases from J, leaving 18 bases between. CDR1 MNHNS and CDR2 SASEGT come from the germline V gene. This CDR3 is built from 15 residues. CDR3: CASSDLLSGGVPLHF. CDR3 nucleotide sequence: TGTGCCAGCAGTGATCTCTTGTCGGGGGGTGTACCCCTCCACTTT.

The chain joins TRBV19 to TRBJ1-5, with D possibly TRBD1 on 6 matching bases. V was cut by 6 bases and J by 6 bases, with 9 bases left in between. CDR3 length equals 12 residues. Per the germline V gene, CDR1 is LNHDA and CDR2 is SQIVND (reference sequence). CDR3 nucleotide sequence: TGTGCCAGTAGAACAGGGTTTCAGCCCCAGCATTTT. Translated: CASRTGFQPQHF.

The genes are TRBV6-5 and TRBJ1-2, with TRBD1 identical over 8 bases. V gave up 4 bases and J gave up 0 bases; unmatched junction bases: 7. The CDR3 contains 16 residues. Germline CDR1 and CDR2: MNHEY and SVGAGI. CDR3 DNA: TGTGCCAGCAGTTTTTGGCAGGGGGCATCTAACTATGGCTACACCTTC. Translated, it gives CASSFWQGASNYGYTF.